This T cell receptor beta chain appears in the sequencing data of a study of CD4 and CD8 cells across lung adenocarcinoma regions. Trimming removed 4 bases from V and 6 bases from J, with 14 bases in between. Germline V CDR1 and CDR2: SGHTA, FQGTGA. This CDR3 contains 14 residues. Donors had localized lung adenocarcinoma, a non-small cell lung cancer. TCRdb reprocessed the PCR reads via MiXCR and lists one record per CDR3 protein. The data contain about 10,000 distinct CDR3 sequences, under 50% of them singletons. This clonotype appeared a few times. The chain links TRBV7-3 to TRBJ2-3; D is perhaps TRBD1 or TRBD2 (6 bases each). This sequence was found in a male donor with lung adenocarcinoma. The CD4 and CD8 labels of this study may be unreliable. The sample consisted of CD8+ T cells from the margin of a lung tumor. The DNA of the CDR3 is TGTGCCAGCAGCTCACTAGGGGGGTCGGATACGCAGTATTTT. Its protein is CASSSLGGSDTQYF.